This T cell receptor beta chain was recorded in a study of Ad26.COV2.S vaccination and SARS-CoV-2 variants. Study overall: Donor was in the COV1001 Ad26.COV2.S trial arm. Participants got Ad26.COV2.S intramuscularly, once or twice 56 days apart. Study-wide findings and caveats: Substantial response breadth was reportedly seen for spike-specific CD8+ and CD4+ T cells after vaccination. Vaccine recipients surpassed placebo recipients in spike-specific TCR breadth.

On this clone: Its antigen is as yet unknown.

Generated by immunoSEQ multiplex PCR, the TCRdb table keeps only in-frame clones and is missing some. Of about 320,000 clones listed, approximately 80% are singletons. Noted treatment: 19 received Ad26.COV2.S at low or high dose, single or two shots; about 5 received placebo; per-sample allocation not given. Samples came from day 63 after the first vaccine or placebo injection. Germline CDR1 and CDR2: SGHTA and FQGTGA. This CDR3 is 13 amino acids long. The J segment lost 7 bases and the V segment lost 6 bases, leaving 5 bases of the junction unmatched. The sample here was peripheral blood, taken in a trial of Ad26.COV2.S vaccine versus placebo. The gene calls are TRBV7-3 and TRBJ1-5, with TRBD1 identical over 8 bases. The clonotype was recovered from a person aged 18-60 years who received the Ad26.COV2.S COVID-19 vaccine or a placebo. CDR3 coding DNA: TGTGCCAGCAGTCCGGACAGGGCCCAGCCCCAGCATTTT. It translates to CASSPDRAQPQHF.